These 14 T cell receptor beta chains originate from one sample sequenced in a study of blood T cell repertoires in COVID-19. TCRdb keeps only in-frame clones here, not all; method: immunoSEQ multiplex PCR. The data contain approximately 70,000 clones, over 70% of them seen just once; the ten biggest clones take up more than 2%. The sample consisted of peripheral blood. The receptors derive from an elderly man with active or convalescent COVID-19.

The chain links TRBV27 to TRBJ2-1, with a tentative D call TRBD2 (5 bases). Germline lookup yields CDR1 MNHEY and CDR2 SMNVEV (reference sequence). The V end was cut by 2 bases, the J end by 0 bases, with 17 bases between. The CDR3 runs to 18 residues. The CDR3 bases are TGTGCCAGCAGTTTAAGAGGGCCAAGGACCTCCTCCTACAATGAGCAGTTCTTC. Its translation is CASSLRGPRTSSYNEQFF.

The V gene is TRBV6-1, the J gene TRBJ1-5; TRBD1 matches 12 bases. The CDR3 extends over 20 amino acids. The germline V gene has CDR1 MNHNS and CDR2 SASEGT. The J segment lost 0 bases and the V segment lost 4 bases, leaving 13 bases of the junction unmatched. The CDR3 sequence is CASSGFSGTGGPYSNQPQHF. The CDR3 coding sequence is TGTGCCAGCAGTGGGTTCTCCGGGACAGGGGGCCCATATAGCAATCAGCCCCAGCATTTT.

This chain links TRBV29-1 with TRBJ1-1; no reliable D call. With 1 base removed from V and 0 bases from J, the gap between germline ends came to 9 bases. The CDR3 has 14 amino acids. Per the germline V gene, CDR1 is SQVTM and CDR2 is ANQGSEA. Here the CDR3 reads CSVEVVQMNTEAFF. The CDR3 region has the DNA TGCAGCGTTGAAGTCGTACAGATGAACACTGAAGCTTTCTTT.

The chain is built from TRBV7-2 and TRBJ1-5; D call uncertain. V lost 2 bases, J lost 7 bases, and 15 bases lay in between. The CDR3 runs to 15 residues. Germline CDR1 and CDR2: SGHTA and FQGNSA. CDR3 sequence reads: CASSLSLGSWQPQHF. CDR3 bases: TGTGCCAGCAGCTTAAGCTTGGGGAGTTGGCAGCCCCAGCATTTT. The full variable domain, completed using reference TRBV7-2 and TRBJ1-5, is GAGVSQSPSNKVTEKGKDVELRCDPISGHTALYWYRQSLGQGLEFLIYFQGNSAPDKSGLPSDRFSAERTGGSVSTLTIQRTQQEDSAVYLCASSLSLGSWQPQHFGDGTRLSIL.

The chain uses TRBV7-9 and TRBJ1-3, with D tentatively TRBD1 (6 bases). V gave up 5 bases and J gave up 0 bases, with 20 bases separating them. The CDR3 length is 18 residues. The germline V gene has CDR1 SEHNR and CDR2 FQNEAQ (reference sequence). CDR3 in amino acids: CASSLGGAVGPSGNTIYF. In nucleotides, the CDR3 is TGTGCCAGCAGCCTCGGGGGGGCGGTCGGTCCCTCTGGAAACACCATATATTTT.

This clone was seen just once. CDR3 protein: CASSPGQGRAQYF. Written as DNA, the CDR3 is TGTGCCAGCAGTCCAGGACAGGGGAGGGCGCAGTACTTC. V gene TRBV28 combines with J gene TRBJ2-7; 9 nucleotides line up with TRBD1. The CDR3 runs to 13 residues. Trimming at V came to 5 bases and at J to 9 bases, leaving 8 bases not matched to a gene. Per the germline V gene, CDR1 is MDHEN and CDR2 is SYDVKM.

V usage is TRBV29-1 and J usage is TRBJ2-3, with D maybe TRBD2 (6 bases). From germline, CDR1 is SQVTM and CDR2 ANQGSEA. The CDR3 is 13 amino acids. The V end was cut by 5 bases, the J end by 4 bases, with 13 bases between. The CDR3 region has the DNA TGCAGCGTTAAACGACTAGTGGCAGATACGCAGTATTTT. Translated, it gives CSVKRLVADTQYF.

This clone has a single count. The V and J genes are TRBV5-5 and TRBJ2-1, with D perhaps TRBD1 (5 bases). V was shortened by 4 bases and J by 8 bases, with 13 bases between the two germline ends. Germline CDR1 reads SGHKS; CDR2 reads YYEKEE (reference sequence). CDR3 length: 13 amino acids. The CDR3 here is CASSNQGSHEQFF. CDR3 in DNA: TGTGCCAGCAGCAACCAGGGTTCCCATGAGCAGTTCTTC.

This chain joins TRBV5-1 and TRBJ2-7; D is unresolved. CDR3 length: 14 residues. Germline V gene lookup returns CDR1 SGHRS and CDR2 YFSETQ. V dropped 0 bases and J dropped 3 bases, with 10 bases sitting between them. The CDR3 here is CASSLGSGRYEQYF. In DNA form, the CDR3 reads TGCGCCAGCAGCTTGGGGTCCGGTCGCTACGAGCAGTACTTC.

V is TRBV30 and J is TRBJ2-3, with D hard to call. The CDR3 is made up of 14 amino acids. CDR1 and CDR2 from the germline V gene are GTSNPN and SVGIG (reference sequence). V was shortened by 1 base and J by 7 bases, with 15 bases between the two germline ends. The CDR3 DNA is TGTGCCTGGAGTGAGTCCCTAACTTCGAATACGCAGTATTTT. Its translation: CAWSESLTSNTQYF.

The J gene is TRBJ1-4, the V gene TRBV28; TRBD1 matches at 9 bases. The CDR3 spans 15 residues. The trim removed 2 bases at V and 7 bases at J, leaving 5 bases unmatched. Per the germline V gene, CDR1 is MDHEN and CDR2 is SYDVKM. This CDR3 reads CASSLAGTGSEKLFF. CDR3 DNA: TGTGCCAGCAGTTTAGCCGGGACAGGGTCTGAAAAACTGTTTTTT.

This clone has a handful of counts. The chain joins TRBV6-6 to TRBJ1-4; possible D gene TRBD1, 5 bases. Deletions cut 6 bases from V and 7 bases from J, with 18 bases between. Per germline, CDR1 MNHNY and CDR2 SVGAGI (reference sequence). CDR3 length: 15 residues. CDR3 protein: CASSYDSVLAEKLFF. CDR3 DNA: TGTGCCAGCAGCTACGACAGTGTCCTGGCTGAAAAACTGTTTTTT.

For the CDR3, the DNA is TGTGCCAGCAGCCAAGGGACGGGACTAGGGCGGAAAGCGGATGAGCAGTTCTTC. Translating gives CASSQGTGLGRKADEQFF. This rearrangement joins TRBV14 to TRBJ2-1; 8 bases are a match to TRBD2. J was trimmed by 8 bases and V by 1 base; bases with no gene match: 16. Germline V gives CDR1 SGHDN, CDR2 FVKESK. The CDR3 has 18 residues.

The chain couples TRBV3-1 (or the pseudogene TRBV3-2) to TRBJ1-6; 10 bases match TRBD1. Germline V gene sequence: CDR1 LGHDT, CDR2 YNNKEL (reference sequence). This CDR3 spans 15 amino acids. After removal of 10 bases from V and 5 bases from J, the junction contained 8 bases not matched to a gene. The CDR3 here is CATRTGGGNNSPLHF. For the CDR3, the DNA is TGTGCCACCAGGACAGGGGGAGGAAATAATTCACCCCTCCACTTT.